This T cell receptor beta chain was identified during a study of blood T cell repertoires in COVID-19. About the study: Sources were T cells, B-cell-depleted T cells, or PBMCs; the material itself was cDNA or gDNA.

Assignment of participants to cohorts was predicated upon participant-reported clinical history. This CDR3 has 14 amino acids. Germline assignment: CDR1 SNHLY and CDR2 FYNNEI. Between the trimmed V and J ends, which lost 4 bases and 4 bases, there was a span of 14 bases. Per the original data handling: Estimation of nucleated cell counts was performed using reference gene primer amplification. Generated by immunoSEQ multiplex PCR, the TCRdb table keeps only in-frame clones and is missing some. D and trimming were read from the DNA, whereas the V and J calls and clone size are those reported in that table. The data show a few hundred thousand clones, around 90% seen once.

This receptor was taken from a woman in her sixties or seventies in a cohort exposed to, infected with or recovered from COVID-19 (not recorded which). The sequencing input was PBMCs or T cells enriched from blood (not recorded which). The chain recombines TRBV2 with TRBJ2-7, with D maybe TRBD1 (7 bases). The CDR3 DNA follows: TGTGCCAGCAGTGGAGGGGGGACAGCTTACGAGCAGTACTTC. Residues: CASSGGGTAYEQYF.